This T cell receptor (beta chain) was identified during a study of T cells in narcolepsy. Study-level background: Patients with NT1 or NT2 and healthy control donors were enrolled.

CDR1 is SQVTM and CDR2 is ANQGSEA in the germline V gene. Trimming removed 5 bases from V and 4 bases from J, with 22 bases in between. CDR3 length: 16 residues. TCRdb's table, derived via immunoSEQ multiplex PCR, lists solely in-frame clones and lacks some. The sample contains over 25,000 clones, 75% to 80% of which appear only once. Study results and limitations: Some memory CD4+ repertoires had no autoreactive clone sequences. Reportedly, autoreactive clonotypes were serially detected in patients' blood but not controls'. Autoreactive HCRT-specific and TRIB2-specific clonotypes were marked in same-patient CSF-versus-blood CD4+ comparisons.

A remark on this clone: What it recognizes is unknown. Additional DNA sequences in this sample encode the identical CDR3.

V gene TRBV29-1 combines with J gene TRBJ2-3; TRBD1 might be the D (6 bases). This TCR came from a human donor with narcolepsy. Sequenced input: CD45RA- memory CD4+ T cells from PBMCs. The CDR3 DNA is TGCAGCGTTCCCGGCGCAGACAGGCTGATTTCAGATACGCAGTATTTT. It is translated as CSVPGADRLISDTQYF.